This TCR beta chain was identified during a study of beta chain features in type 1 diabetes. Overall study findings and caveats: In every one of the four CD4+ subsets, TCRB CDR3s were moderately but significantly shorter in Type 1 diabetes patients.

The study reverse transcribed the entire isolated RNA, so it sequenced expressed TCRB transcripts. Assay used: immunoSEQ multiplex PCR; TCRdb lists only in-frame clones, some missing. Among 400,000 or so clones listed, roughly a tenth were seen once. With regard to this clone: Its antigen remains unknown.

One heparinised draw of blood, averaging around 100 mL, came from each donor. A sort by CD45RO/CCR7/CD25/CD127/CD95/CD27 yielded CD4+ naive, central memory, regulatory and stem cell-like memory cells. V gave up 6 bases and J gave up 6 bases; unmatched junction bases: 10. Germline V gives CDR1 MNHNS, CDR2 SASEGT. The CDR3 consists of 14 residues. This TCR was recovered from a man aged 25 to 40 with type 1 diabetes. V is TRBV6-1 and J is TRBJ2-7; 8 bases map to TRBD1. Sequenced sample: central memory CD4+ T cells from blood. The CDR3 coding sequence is TGTGCCAGCAGCCCTGACAGGGGTCTGGGCGAGCAGTACTTC. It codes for CASSPDRGLGEQYF.